The 28 T cell receptor beta chains listed next were all sequenced from one sample in a study of persistence of HIV-infected CD4 T cells. Overlapping HIV-1 Gag 15-mer peptides at 0.85 to 1 ug per peptide per mL were used. CD40L/CD69 double-negative CD45RO-high memory CD4+ T cells were collected. This was the immunoSEQ version 4 assay in survey mode. This table comes from immunoSEQ multiplex PCR, and its TCRdb copy is limited to in-frame clones, with some not included. The sample shows roughly 64,000 clones, 70% to 75% of them seen only once. These TCRs' antigens remain unknown. The specimen was CD4+ T cells sorted from PBMCs after roughly 19-hour stimulation, collected from a patient who received antiretroviral therapy. The receptor set was obtained from an adult man with HIV who was CMV-seropositive.

This chain uses TRBV10-1 with TRBJ2-2; no clear D. Trimming left V 4 bases short and J 0 bases short, with 9 bases between. The germline gives CDR1 WNHNN, CDR2 SYGVQD (reference sequence). The CDR3 consists of 15 residues. The CDR3 region has the DNA TGCGCCAGCAGTGGGTTAGCCTCGAACACCGGGGAGCTGTTTTTT. This translates into CASSGLASNTGELFF.

The V call is TRBV7-2, the J call TRBJ1-1; TRBD1 might be the D (6 bases). The germline CDR1 and CDR2 sequences are SGHTA and FQGNSA. The V gene lost 5 bases and the J gene lost 0 bases, with 13 bases spanning the gap. The CDR3 is 15 amino acids. The CDR3 DNA reads as TGTGCCAGCAGCCCCGGAGGGGGAGTGAACACTGAAGCTTTCTTT. This codes for CASSPGGGVNTEAFF.

The chain is built from TRBV10-1 and TRBJ1-1, with D perhaps matching TRBD1 (5 bases). Trimming pared 8 bases from V and 6 bases from J, leaving 19 bases between. From germline, CDR1 is WNHNN and CDR2 SYGVQD (reference sequence). The CDR3 consists of 14 residues. CDR3 sequence reads: CASSAVGRDAEAFF. Here the CDR3 DNA reads TGCGCCAGCTCCGCTGTGGGCAGGGACGCTGAAGCTTTCTTT.

This chain joins TRBV30 and TRBJ1-1; D is possibly TRBD1 (5 bases). V lost 5 bases, J lost 8 bases, and 18 bases lay in between. Per the germline V gene, CDR1 is GTSNPN and CDR2 is SVGIG (reference sequence). The CDR3 totals 13 residues. The CDR3 loop is CAWRGEFTGEAFF. The CDR3 bases are TGTGCCTGGCGGGGGGAGTTTACCGGCGAAGCTTTCTTT. Full variable domain (outside the CDR3, taken from reference TRBV30 and TRBJ1-1): SQTIHQWPATLVQPVGSPLSLECTVEGTSNPNLYWYRQAAGRGLQLLFYSVGIGQISSEVPQNLSASRPQDRQFILSSKKLLLSDSGFYLCAWRGEFTGEAFFGQGTRLTVV.

This clone has just a few counts. The rearrangement joins TRBV5-8 to TRBJ2-5; 7 nucleotides match TRBD1. V lost 6 bases, J lost 2 bases, and 7 bases stayed unmatched. The V gene's germline CDR1 is SGHTS and CDR2 YDEGEE. This CDR3 has 14 amino acids. The CDR3 coding sequence is TGTGCCAGCAACGAACAGGGGTTTCAAGAGACCCAGTACTTC. This encodes CASNEQGFQETQYF.

The chain links TRBV10-3 to TRBJ2-2, with 8 bases identical to TRBD1. The CDR3 spans 14 residues. The germline V gene has CDR1 ENHRY and CDR2 SYGVKD. Trimming removed 11 bases from V and 6 bases from J; junction bases left unmatched: 11. CDR3 sequence: CAALGQGAAGELFF. The CDR3 region has the DNA TGTGCCGCCCTCGGGCAGGGGGCGGCCGGGGAGCTGTTTTTT.

The V call is TRBV3-1 (or the pseudogene TRBV3-2), the J call TRBJ2-3; unclear D gene. V shed 4 bases and J shed 4 bases, with 12 bases lying between them. Per germline, CDR1 LGHDT and CDR2 YNNKEL (reference sequence). The CDR3 has 14 residues. This chain's CDR3 is CASSLYSLPDTQYF. CDR3 bases: TGTGCCAGCAGCCTGTACAGCTTACCAGATACGCAGTATTTT.

This clone has a handful of counts. The junction departs from the called germline gene at one end, perhaps through a read error. The chain is built from TRBV4-1 and TRBJ1-5; 8 nucleotides line up with TRBD1. The V gene's germline CDR1 is MGHRA and CDR2 YSYEKL. This CDR3 is 16 amino acids long. The CDR3: CASSKDPGQVNQPQHF. In DNA, the CDR3 is TGCGCCAGCAGCAAAGACCCGGGACAGGTCAATCAGCCCCAGCATTTT.

This chain uses TRBV15 with TRBJ1-6; TRBD1 matches at 9 bases. Germline CDR1 and CDR2: LNHNV and YYDKDF (reference sequence). The CDR3 consists of 15 residues. V was clipped by 3 bases and J by 10 bases; unmatched bases: 7. CDR3 sequence (DNA): TGTGCCACCAGCAGTTTGACAGGGGGAAAGTCACCCCTCCACTTT. Amino acid sequence: CATSSLTGGKSPLHF.

The chain couples TRBV6-5 to TRBJ2-1; 12 bases are shared with TRBD2. Germline lookup yields CDR1 MNHEY and CDR2 SVGAGI. This CDR3 contains 16 residues. The J segment lost 9 bases and the V segment lost 0 bases, leaving 6 bases of the junction unmatched. The CDR3 region is CASSYSGLAGSSEQFF. CDR3 nucleotides: TGTGCCAGCAGTTACTCCGGACTAGCGGGGTCGAGTGAGCAGTTCTTC.

The chain joins TRBV6-5 to TRBJ1-4, with D hard to call. The germline V and J ends were trimmed by 2 bases and 3 bases, with 4 bases remaining between them. CDR3 length: 13 amino acids. The germline V gene encodes CDR1 MNHEY and CDR2 SVGAGI. The CDR3 loop is CASSYGANEKLFF. In DNA form, the CDR3 reads TGTGCCAGCAGTTACGGCGCTAATGAAAAACTGTTTTTT.

V is TRBV5-6 and J is TRBJ2-7, with 9 bases aligning to TRBD1. V was clipped by 3 bases and J by 7 bases; unmatched bases: 11. Germline CDR1 is SGHDT and CDR2 is YYEEEE. The CDR3 runs 15 residues. The CDR3 sequence is CASSSLGQGLGEQYF. The DNA of the CDR3 is TGTGCCAGCAGCTCCCTGGGACAGGGTTTAGGGGAGCAGTACTTC.

The rearrangement links TRBV6-5 to TRBJ2-1; 9 bases map to TRBD1. The V and J ends lost 6 bases and 7 bases, in that order; junction bases with no gene match: 10. Germline V gene lookup returns CDR1 MNHEY and CDR2 SVGAGI. The CDR3 loop spans 15 amino acids. The CDR3 region is CASRSPGQGLNEQFF. For the CDR3, the DNA is TGTGCCAGCAGAAGTCCGGGACAGGGATTGAATGAGCAGTTCTTC.

This rearrangement joins TRBV2 to TRBJ1-5; D gene ambiguous. The CDR3 length is 16 residues. Germline V CDR1 and CDR2: SNHLY, FYNNEI. Trimming took off 3 bases at V and 5 bases at J, with 17 bases between the two ends. The CDR3 DNA is TGTGCCAGCAGTGACCTACAAGGGCGCGGGGATCAGCCCCAGCATTTT. Its translation: CASSDLQGRGDQPQHF.

In its sample, this clone was seen a few times. This chain connects TRBV5-1 to TRBJ2-3; TRBD2 matches at 7 bases. This CDR3 is 11 amino acids long. CDR1 SGHRS and CDR2 YFSETQ come from the germline V gene. V was pared by 7 bases and J by 7 bases, with 3 bases of the junction left unmatched. This CDR3 reads CASLGGYTQYF. CDR3 nucleotide sequence: TGCGCCAGCTTGGGGGGGTATACGCAGTATTTT.

The chain uses TRBV7-9 and TRBJ1-2, with 9 bases matching TRBD1. The V gene's germline CDR1 is SEHNR and CDR2 FQNEAQ (reference sequence). This CDR3 is built from 14 residues. Unmatched junction bases numbered 5, after V lost 5 bases and J lost 4 bases. This CDR3 reads CASSPGQGFYGYTF. In nucleotides, the CDR3 is TGTGCCAGCAGCCCGGGACAGGGATTCTATGGCTACACCTTC.

J is TRBJ1-3 and V is TRBV20-1; D not certain. This CDR3 contains 13 residues. Per the germline V gene, CDR1 is DFQATT and CDR2 is SNEGSKA (reference sequence). The V gene lost 3 bases and the J gene lost 4 bases, with 10 bases spanning the gap. The CDR3, as DNA: TGCAGTGCTAGTTCCCTGAGGGGAAACACCATATATTTT. Protein sequence: CSASSLRGNTIYF.

The chain combines TRBV19 with TRBJ1-3, with D perhaps TRBD1 (5 bases). CDR1 is LNHDA, CDR2 SQIVND, per germline (reference sequence). Trimming took off 5 bases at V and 5 bases at J, with 16 bases between the two ends. The CDR3 runs to 15 residues. CDR3 nucleotide sequence: TGTGCCAGTAGTCTCTCGGGACCGGGAAGAAACACCATATATTTT. Its protein is CASSLSGPGRNTIYF.

V gene TRBV28 combines with J gene TRBJ1-6; D possibly corresponds to TRBD1 (6 bases). Germline CDR1 and CDR2: MDHEN and SYDVKM. The CDR3 covers 12 residues. The V and J ends lost 6 bases and 7 bases respectively, with 7 bases between them. As DNA, the CDR3 is TGTGCCAGCAGGGGGGCGAATTCACCCCTCCACTTT. Translation: CASRGANSPLHF. Complete variable domain (other parts from reference TRBV28 and TRBJ1-6): DVKVTQSSRYLVKRTGEKVFLECVQDMDHENMFWYRQDPGLGLRLIYFSYDVKMKEKGDIPEGYSVSREKKERFSLILESASTNQTSMYLCASRGANSPLHFGNGTRLTVT.

V gene TRBV19 combines with J gene TRBJ1-1; a weak D match, TRBD1 (5 bases). Germline loops: CDR1 LNHDA, CDR2 SQIVND (reference sequence). V gave up 9 bases and J gave up 0 bases, with 11 bases separating them. CDR3 size: 13 residues. DNA of the CDR3: TGTGCCAGCGGGACCCGACTGAACACTGAAGCTTTCTTT. Its protein is CASGTRLNTEAFF.

The rearrangement links TRBV4-1 to TRBJ1-5; D possibly corresponds to TRBD1 (5 bases). The CDR3 loop spans 15 amino acids. Germline V gene data show CDR1 as MGHRA and CDR2 as YSYEKL. V lost 2 bases and J lost 4, with 12 bases in between. The CDR3 nucleotides are TGCGCCAGCAGCCAAAACGGACACGAAAATCAGCCCCAGCATTTT. Amino acid sequence: CASSQNGHENQPQHF.

This chain joins TRBV19 and TRBJ2-3; TRBD2 aligns across 12 bases. Trimming removed 3 bases from V and 6 bases from J; junction bases left unmatched: 10. Per germline, CDR1 LNHDA and CDR2 SQIVND (reference sequence). The CDR3 has 17 residues. The CDR3 coding sequence is TGTGCCAGTAGTATGCTTGTCACTAGCGGGGGGCGGGATACGCAGTATTTT. Protein: CASSMLVTSGGRDTQYF. Together with reference TRBV19 and TRBJ2-3, the CDR3 gives the full variable domain: DGGITQSPKYLFRKEGQNVTLSCEQNLNHDAMYWYRQDPGQGLRLIYYSQIVNDFQKGDIAEGYSVSREKKESFPLTVTSAQKNPTAFYLCASSMLVTSGGRDTQYFGPGTRLTVL.

This rearrangement joins TRBV2 to TRBJ2-3; 10 bases are shared with TRBD2. CDR3 length: 14 residues. V dropped 6 bases and J dropped 13; count of bases not matched to a gene: 13. CDR1 and CDR2 from the germline V gene are SNHLY and FYNNEI. The CDR3 sequence: CASSASGGPLREYF. DNA of the CDR3: TGTGCCAGCAGCGCTAGCGGGGGACCTCTCCGGGAGTATTTT.

This chain uses TRBV5-1 with TRBJ1-1, with 9 bases lining up with TRBD1. The CDR3 extends over 14 amino acids. V shed 0 bases, J shed 5 bases, and the junction held 2 bases outside the gene matches. The germline V gene has CDR1 SGHRS and CDR2 YFSETQ. CDR3 nucleotides: TGCGCCAGCAGCTTGGAGGACAGGGGAACTGAAGCTTTCTTT. Protein product: CASSLEDRGTEAFF.

This chain joins TRBV28 and TRBJ2-5; 8 bases are a match to TRBD1. Germline V CDR1 and CDR2: MDHEN, SYDVKM. V trimming: 8 bases; J trimming: 3 bases; junction bases outside the gene matches: 8. This CDR3 has 14 amino acids. The CDR3 bases are TGTGCCAGCGGCCCCGGGGGACAGGAAGAGACCCAGTACTTC. This gives the protein CASGPGGQEETQYF.

This clone has a handful of counts. The chain couples TRBV18 to TRBJ2-7, with 8 positions matching TRBD2. J was trimmed by 0 bases and V by 1 base; bases with no gene match: 2. CDR1 and CDR2 from the germline V gene are KGHSH and LQKENI. The CDR3 length is 15 residues. CDR3 DNA: TGTGCCAGCTCACCACAGCGGGGGAGCTCCTACGAGCAGTACTTC. It specifies CASSPQRGSSYEQYF.

The V gene is TRBV5-1, the J gene TRBJ1-2, with 8 nucleotides matching TRBD1. The CDR3 totals 15 residues. Looked up from germline, CDR1 is SGHRS and CDR2 is YFSETQ. The V and J ends lost 0 bases and 4 bases, in that order; junction bases with no gene match: 5. The CDR3 region is CASSLGTGPFYGYTF. CDR3 sequence (DNA): TGCGCCAGCAGCTTGGGGACAGGGCCCTTCTATGGCTACACCTTC.

Remarks on this clone: Other DNA sequences in this sample translate to the same CDR3. V is TRBV18 and J is TRBJ1-1; D gene unclear. Germline assignment: CDR1 KGHSH and CDR2 LQKENI. This CDR3 is 13 amino acids long. Trimming shortened V by 3 bases and J by 0 bases, and 5 bases separated the two germline ends. CDR3 region: CASSPSMNTEAFF. The DNA for the CDR3 is TGTGCCAGCTCACCGTCGATGAACACTGAAGCTTTCTTT.